This section outlines one T cell receptor beta chain sequence together with its context. What it recognizes is unknown. Primers for the PCR totalled 60 Vbeta and 13 Jbeta. Sequencing used immunoSEQ multiplex PCR; TCRdb keeps in-frame clones, though not all of them. Among roughly 200,000 clones listed, about 13% were seen once. The data were obtained in a study of cytomegalovirus exposure and HLA in healthy donors. Study results and limitations: Exclusion applied to some V segments, including TRBV6-2 and TRBV6-3, as they were indistinguishable.

J lost 4 bases, V lost 7 bases, and 5 bases had no gene match. CDR1 is GTSNPN, CDR2 SVGIG, per germline (reference sequence). The CDR3 contains 12 residues. This clonotype originated in a man aged 50 or older in good health and CMV-seropositive. The rearrangement uses TRBV30 and TRBJ2-3; 7 nucleotides align to TRBD1. The sample taken for sequencing was PBMCs. The CDR3 sequence is CAYNRGPDTQYF. The CDR3 DNA is TGTGCCTATAACAGGGGCCCAGATACGCAGTATTTT.